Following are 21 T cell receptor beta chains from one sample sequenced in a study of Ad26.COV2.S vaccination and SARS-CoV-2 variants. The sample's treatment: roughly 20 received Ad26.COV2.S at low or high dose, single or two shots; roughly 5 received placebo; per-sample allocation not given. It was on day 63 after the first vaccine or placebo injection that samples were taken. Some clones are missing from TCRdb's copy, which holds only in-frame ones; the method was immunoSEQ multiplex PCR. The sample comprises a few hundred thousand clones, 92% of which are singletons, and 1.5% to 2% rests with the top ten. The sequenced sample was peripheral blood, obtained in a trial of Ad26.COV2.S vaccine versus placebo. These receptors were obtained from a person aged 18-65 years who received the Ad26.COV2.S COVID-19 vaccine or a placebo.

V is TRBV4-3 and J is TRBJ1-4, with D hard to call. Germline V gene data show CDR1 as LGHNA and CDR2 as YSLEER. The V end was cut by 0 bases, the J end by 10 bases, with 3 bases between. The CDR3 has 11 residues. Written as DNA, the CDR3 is TGCGCCAGCAGCCAAGATGCAAAACTGTTTTTT. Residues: CASSQDAKLFF.

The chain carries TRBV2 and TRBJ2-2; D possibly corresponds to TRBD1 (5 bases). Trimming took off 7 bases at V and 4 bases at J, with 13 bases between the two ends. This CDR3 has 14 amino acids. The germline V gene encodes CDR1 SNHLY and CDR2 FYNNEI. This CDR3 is CASTVGVPTGELFF. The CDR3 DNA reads TGTGCCAGCACCGTAGGGGTCCCCACCGGGGAGCTGTTTTTT. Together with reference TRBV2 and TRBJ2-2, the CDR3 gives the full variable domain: EPEVTQTPSHQVTQMGQEVILRCVPISNHLYFYWYRQILGQKVEFLVSFYNNEISEKSEIFDDQFSVERPDGSNFTLKIRSTKLEDSAMYFCASTVGVPTGELFFGEGSRLTVL.

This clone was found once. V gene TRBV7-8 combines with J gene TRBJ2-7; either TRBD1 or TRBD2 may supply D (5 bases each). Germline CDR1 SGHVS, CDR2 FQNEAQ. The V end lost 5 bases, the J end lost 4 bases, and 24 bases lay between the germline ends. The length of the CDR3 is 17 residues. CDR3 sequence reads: CASSQRGETMGNYEQYF. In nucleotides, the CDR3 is TGTGCCAGCAGCCAGAGGGGCGAAACCATGGGGAATTACGAGCAGTACTTC.

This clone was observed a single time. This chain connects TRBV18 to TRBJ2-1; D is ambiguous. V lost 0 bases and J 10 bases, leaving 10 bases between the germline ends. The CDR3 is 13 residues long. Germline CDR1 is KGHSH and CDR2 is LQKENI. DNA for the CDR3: TGTGCCAGCTCACCACCTTCTGGGATGGAGCAGTTCTTC. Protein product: CASSPPSGMEQFF.

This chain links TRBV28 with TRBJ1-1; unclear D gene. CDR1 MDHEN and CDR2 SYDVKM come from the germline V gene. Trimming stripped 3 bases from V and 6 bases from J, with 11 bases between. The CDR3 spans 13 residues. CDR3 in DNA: TGTGCCAGCAGTTTCTGGGGTAAGCCTGAAGCTTTCTTT. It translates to CASSFWGKPEAFF.

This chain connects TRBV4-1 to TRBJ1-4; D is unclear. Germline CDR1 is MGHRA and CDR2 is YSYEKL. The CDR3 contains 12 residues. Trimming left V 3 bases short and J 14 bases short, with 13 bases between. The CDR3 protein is CASSQVVGLLFF. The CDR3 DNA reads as TGCGCCAGCAGCCAGGTCGTGGGTCTGCTGTTTTTT.

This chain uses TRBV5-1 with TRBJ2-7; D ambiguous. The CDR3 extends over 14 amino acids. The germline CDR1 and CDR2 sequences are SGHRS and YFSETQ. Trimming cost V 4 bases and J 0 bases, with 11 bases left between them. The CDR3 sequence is CASSPRNRSYEQYF. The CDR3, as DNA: TGCGCCAGCAGCCCTAGGAATCGCTCCTACGAGCAGTACTTC.

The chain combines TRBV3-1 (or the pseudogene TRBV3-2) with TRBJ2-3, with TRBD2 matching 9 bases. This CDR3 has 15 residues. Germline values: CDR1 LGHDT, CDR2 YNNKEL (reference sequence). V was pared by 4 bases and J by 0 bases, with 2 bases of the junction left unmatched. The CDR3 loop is CASSPTSGSTDTQYF. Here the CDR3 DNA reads TGTGCCAGCAGCCCTACTAGCGGGAGCACAGATACGCAGTATTTT.

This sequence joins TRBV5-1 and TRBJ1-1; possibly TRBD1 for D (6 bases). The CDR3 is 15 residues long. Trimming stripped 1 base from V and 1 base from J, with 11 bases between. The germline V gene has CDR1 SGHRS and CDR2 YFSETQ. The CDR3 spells CASSLSDRRNTEAFF. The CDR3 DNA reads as TGCGCCAGCAGCTTGTCCGACAGGCGGAACACTGAAGCTTTCTTT.

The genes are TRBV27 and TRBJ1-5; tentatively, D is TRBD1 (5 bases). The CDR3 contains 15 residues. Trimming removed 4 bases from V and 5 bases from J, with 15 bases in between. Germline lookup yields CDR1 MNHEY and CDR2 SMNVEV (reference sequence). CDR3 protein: CASSYLGDGDQPQHF. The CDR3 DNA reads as TGTGCCAGCAGTTATTTAGGGGACGGGGATCAGCCCCAGCATTTT.

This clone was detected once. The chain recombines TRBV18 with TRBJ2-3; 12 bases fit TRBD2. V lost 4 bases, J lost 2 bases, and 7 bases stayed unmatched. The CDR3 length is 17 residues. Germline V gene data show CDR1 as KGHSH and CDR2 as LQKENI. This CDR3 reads CASSQPLAGGPTDTQYF. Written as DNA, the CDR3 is TGTGCCAGCTCACAACCACTAGCGGGGGGCCCCACAGATACGCAGTATTTT.

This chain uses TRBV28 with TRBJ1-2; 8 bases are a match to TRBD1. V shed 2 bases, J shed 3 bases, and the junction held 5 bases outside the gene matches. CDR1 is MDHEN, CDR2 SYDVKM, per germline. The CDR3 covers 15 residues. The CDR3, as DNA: TGTGCCAGCAGTTTACTTCCAGGGGGCGACTATGGCTACACCTTC. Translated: CASSLLPGGDYGYTF.

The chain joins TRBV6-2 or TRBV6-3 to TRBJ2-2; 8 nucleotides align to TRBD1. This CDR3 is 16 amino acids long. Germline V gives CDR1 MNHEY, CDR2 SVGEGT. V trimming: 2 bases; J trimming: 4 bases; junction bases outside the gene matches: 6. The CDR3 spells CASSYGGTGFTGELFF. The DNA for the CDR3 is TGTGCCAGCAGTTACGGTGGGACAGGATTCACCGGGGAGCTGTTTTTT.

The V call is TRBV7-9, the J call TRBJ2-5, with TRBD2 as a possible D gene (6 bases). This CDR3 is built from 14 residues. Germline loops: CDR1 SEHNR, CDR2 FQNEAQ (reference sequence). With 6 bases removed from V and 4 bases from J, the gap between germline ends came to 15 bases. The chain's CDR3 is CASSHGTLGETQYF. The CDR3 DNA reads TGTGCCAGCAGTCACGGGACTCTTGGAGAGACCCAGTACTTC.

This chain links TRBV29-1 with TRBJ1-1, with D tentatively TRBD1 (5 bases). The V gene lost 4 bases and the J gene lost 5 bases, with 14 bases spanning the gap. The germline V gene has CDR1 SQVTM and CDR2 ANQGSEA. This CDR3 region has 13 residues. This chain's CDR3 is CSVGRNRWTEAFF. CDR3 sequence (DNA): TGCAGCGTTGGACGTAACAGGTGGACTGAAGCTTTCTTT.

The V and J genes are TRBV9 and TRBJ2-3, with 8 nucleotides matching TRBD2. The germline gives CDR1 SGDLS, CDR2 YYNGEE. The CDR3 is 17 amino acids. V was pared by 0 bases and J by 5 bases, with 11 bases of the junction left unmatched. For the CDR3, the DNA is TGTGCCAGCAGCGTAGGAAGGAAACCGCGGGGGGAAGATACGCAGTATTTT. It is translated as CASSVGRKPRGEDTQYF. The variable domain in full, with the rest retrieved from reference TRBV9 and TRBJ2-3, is DSGVTQTPKHLITATGQRVTLRCSPRSGDLSVYWYQQSLDQGLQFLIQYYNGEERAKGNILERFSAQQFPDLHSELNLSSLELGDSALYFCASSVGRKPRGEDTQYFGPGTRLTVL.

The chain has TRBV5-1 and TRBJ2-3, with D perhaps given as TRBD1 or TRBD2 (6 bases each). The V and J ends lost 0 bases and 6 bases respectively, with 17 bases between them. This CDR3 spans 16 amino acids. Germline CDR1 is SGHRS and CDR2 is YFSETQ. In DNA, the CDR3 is TGCGCCAGCAGCTTGGGGCCCCCCGGGGGCAAGGATACGCAGTATTTT. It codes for CASSLGPPGGKDTQYF.

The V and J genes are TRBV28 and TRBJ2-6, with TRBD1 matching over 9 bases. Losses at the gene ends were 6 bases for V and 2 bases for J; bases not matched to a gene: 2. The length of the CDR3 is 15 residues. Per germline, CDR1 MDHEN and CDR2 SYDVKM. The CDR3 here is CASSTGGTGANVLTF. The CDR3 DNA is TGTGCCAGCAGCACAGGGGGCACTGGGGCCAACGTCCTGACTTTC.

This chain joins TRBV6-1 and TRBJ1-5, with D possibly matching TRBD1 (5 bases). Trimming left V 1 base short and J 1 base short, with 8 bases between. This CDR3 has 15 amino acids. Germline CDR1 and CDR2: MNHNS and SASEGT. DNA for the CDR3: TGTGCCAGCAGTGAAGTGGGACGGAGCAATCAGCCCCAGCATTTT. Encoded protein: CASSEVGRSNQPQHF.

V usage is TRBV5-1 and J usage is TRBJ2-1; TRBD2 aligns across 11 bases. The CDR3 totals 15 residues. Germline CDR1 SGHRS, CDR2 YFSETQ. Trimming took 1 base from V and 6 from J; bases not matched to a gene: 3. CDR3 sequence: CASSLTSGGPNEQFF. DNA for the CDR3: TGCGCCAGCAGCTTGACTAGCGGGGGTCCCAATGAGCAGTTCTTC.

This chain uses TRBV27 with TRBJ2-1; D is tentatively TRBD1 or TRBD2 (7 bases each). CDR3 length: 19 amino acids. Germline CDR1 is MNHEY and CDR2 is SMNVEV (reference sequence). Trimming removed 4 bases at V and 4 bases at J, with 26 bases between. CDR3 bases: TGTGCCAGCAGTTATCAGGGGGGGGCGCCTGTTATTGGTTACAATGAGCAGTTCTTC. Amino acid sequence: CASSYQGGAPVIGYNEQFF.